The clone carrying this T cell receptor beta chain occurred a few times. TCRdb called the 5' RACE reads again in MiXCR, with one record for every CDR3 protein. There are roughly 120,000 distinct CDR3 sequences in the sample; more than 9% occur only once, and about 15% lies in the top ten. Germline V gene sequence: CDR1 SGHRS, CDR2 YFSETQ. Trimming stripped 4 bases from V and 2 bases from J, with 15 bases between. The CDR3 sequence is 15 residues long. This sample was included in a study of spatial heterogeneity in lung cancer. The overall study: PBMC samples from follow-up, where available, were sequenced a median of roughly 2 years after resection.

Specified time point: blood at routine non-recurrence follow-up after resection. Unsorted tumor, nontumor lung tissue or cryopreserved PBMC supplied the whole RNA. The receptor's source is a male donor with early-stage non-small cell lung cancer. This material consisted of PBMCs, taken at follow-up. V usage is TRBV5-1 and J usage is TRBJ1-2, with a weak D call TRBD1 (5 bases). This CDR3 is CASSGASSPNYGYTF. The CDR3 coding sequence is TGCGCCAGCAGCGGGGCCTCATCCCCAAACTATGGCTACACCTTC.